The T cell receptor (beta chain) under discussion was sequenced for a study of T cells in Graves' hyperthyroidism and ophthalmopathy. Amplification yielded TCR beta CDR3 regions, with RNA transcripts as the source. HTBI primers were the set used in a first-round RT-PCR of the TCR CDR3. TCRdb re-derived calls from the multiplex PCR reads in MiXCR, one entry per CDR3 protein. This sample has some 770,000 distinct CDR3 sequences; over 15% occur once, and the top ten carry roughly 8%. CDR3 size: 12 residues. Germline CDR1 and CDR2: LGHNA and YNFKEQ. Trimming took off 2 bases at V and 4 bases at J, with 4 bases between the two ends. PBMCs were derived from approximately 10 ml fresh peripheral blood.

Sequencing was carried out using blood. The TCR comes from a man between 18 and 35 years old with Graves' hyperthyroidism. The chain is built from TRBV4-2 and TRBJ2-3; D remains unclear. The CDR3 DNA reads TGTGCCAGCAGCCAACGGTCAGATACGCAGTATTTT. This translates into CASSQRSDTQYF.